This section outlines one TCR beta chain sequence together with its context. Its antigen remains unknown. Relative to the germline gene, one junction end is altered; a read error may explain this. This record belongs to a study of tumor-infiltrating lymphocytes in primary liver carcinoma. Looking at the study overall: Tumors were staged T1-T3 N0M0 and measured roughly 4 to 10 cm across.

Germline values: CDR1 SGHDN, CDR2 FVKESK. CDR3 length: 16 residues. TCR beta cDNA came from about 500 ng total RNA, primed with a constant-region primer. ARM-PCR, slightly modified, supplied the TCR beta libraries through three nested multiplex PCR rounds. TRBV1-TRBV30 forward primers paired with a C-beta reverse primer drove the first two PCR rounds, ten to eleven cycles each. Using its own MiXCR run on the multiplex PCR reads, TCRdb lists one record per CDR3 protein. The sample includes around 47,000 distinct CDR3 sequences, about 73% of them seen just once. Both RNA and DNA were isolated together from around 20-30 mg of bulk tissue that had not been sorted. Every single tumor sample held over 80% viable tumor cells. General study results and limits: Overlap between tumor regions exceeded overlap of tumor with adjacent tissue or blood.

Sequencing used liver tumor tissue from sampling region 2. Noted subset: tumor region T2, inferior pole. The chain is built from TRBV14 and TRBJ2-1; no definite D call. The TCR was taken from a man aged 35 to 55 with primary liver carcinoma and hepatitis B virus infection. The chain's CDR3 is CVSSTVAGWVNNEQFF. CDR3 sequence (DNA): TGTGTCAGCAGTACCGTAGCTGGATGGGTAAACAATGAGCAGTTCTTC.